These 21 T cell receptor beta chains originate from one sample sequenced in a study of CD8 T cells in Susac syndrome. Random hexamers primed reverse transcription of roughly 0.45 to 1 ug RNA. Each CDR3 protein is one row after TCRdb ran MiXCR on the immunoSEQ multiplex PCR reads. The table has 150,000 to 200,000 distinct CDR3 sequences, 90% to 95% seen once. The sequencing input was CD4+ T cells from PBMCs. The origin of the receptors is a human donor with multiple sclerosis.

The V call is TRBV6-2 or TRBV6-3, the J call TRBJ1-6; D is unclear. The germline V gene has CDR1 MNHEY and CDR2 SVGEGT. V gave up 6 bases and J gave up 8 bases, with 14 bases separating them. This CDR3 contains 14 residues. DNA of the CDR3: TGTGCCAGCAGCCAGCTACTTTCCGATTCACCCCTCCACTTT. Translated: CASSQLLSDSPLHF.

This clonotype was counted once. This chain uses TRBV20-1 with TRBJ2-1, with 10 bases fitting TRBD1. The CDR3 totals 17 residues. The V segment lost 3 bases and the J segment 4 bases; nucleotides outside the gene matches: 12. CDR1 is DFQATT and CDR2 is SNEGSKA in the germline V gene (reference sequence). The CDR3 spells CSASTTSAGQGYNEQFF. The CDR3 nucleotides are TGCAGTGCTAGCACAACATCAGCGGGACAGGGGTACAATGAGCAGTTCTTC.

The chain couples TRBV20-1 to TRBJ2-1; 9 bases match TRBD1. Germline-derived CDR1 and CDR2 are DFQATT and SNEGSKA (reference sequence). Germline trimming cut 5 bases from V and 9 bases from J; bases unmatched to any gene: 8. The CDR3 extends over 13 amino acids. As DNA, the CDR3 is TGCAGTGCTCCGAGGGGACAGGGAGTTGAGCAGTTCTTC. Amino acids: CSAPRGQGVEQFF.

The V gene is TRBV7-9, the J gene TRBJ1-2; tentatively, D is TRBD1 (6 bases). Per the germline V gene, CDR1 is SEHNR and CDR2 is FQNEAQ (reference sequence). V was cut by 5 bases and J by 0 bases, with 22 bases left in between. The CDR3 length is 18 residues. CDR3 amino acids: CASSPRTALDTTNYGYTF. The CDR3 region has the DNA TGTGCCAGCAGCCCAAGGACAGCGCTCGATACTACTAACTATGGCTACACCTTC.

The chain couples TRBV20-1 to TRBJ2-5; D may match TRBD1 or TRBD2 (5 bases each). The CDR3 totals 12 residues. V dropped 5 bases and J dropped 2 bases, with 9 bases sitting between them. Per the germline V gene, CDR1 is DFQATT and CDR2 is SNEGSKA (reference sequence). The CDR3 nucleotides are TGCAGTGCTGGGACGGCTCAAGAGACCCAGTACTTC. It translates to CSAGTAQETQYF.

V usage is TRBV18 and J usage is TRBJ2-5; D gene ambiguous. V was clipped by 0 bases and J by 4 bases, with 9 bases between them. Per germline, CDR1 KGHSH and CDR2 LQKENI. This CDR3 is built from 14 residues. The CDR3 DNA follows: TGTGCCAGCTCACCACCGAATCTATCAGAGACCCAGTACTTC. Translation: CASSPPNLSETQYF.

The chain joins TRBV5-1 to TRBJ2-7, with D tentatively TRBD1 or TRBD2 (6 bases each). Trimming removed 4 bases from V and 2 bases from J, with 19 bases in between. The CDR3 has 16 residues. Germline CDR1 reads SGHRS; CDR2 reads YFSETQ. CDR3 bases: TGCGCCAGCAGCGAAGGCCTTGGGGGGCGTACCTACGAGCAGTACTTC. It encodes CASSEGLGGRTYEQYF.

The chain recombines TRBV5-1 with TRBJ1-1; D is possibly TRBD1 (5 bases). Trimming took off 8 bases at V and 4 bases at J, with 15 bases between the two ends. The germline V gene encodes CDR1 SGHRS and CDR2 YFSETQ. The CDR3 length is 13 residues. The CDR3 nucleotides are TGCGCCAGTACGATTCAAGGGGCCACTGAAGCTTTCTTT. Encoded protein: CASTIQGATEAFF. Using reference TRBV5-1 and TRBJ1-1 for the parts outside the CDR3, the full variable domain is KAGVTQTPRYLIKTRGQQVTLSCSPISGHRSVSWYQQTPGQGLQFLFEYFSETQRNKGNFPGRFSGRQFSNSRSEMNVSTLELGDSALYLCASTIQGATEAFFGQGTRLTVV.

The CDR3 bases are TGTGCCAGCAGTTCGGACCCTAGGGGAGATACGCAGTATTTT. Translation gives CASSSDPRGDTQYF. The chain joins TRBV28 to TRBJ2-3, with D tentatively TRBD1 (5 bases). Germline V gene data show CDR1 as MDHEN and CDR2 as SYDVKM. The CDR3 length is 14 residues. V was pared by 4 bases and J by 5 bases, with 13 bases between.

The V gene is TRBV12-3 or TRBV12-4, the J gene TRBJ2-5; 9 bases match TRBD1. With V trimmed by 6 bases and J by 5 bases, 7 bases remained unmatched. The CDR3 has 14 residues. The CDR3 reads CASSPGTGSETQYF. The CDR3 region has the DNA TGTGCCAGCAGCCCCGGGACAGGGTCCGAGACCCAGTACTTC.

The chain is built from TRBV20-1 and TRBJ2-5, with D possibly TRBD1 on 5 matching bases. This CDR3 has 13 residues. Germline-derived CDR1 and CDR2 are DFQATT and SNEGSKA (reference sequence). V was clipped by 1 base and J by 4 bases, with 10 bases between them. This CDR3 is CSARVTGAETQYF. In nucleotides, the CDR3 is TGCAGTGCTAGAGTTACAGGAGCAGAGACCCAGTACTTC.

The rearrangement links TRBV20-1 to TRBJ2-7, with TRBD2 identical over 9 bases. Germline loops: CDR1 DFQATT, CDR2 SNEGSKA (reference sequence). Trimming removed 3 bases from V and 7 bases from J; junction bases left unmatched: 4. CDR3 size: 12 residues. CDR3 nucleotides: TGCAGTGCTAGTAGGAGCGGGGGGGAGCAGTACTTC. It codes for CSASRSGGEQYF.

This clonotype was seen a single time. The CDR3 loop is CASSQRLDLADTQYF. CDR3 DNA sequence: TGTGCCAGCAGCCAAAGACTAGATTTGGCAGATACGCAGTATTTT. The gene calls are TRBV7-6 and TRBJ2-3; D might be TRBD2 (6 bases). This CDR3 spans 15 amino acids. Germline V lookup: CDR1 SGHVS, CDR2 FNYEAQ. V was cut by 5 bases and J by 4 bases, with 16 bases left in between.

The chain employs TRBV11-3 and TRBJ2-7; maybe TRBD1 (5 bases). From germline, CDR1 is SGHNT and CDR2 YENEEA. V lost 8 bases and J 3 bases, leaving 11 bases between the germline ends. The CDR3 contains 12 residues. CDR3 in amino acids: CASGETVYEQYF. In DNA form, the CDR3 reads TGTGCCAGCGGAGAGACAGTCTACGAGCAGTACTTC.

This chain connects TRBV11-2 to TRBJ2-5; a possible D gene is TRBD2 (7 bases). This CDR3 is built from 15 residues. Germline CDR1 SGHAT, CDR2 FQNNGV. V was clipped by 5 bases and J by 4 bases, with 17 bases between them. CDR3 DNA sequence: TGTGCCAGCAGCCACGCCGGGGGGCGGCGAGAGACCCAGTACTTC. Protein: CASSHAGGRRETQYF.

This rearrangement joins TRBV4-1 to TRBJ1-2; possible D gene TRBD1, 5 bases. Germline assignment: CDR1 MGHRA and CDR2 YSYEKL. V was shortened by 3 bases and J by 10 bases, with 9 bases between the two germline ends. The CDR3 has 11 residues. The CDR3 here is CASSQGRLYTF. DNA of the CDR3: TGCGCCAGCAGCCAGGGACGGCTCTACACCTTC.

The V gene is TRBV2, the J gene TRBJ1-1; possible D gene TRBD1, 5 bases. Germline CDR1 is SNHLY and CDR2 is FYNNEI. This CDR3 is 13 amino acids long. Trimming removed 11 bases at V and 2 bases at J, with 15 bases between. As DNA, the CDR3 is TGTGCCCCTCGCAGGGATTCAAACACTGAAGCTTTCTTT. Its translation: CAPRRDSNTEAFF.

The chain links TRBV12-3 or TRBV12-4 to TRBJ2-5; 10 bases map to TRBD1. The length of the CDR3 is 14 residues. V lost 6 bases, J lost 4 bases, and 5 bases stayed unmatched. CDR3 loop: CASRGQGERETQYF. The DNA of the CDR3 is TGTGCCAGCAGAGGACAGGGGGAACGAGAGACCCAGTACTTC.

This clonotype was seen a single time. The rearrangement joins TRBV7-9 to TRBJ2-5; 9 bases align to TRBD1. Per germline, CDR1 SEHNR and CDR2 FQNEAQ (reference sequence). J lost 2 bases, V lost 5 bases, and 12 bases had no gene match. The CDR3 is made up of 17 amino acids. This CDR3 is CASSPMNHGQGQETQYF. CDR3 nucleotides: TGTGCCAGCAGCCCTATGAACCACGGACAGGGGCAAGAGACCCAGTACTTC.

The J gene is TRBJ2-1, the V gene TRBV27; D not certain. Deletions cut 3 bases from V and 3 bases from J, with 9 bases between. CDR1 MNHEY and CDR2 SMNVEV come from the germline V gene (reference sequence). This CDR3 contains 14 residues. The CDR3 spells CASSFRERYNEQFF. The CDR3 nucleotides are TGTGCCAGCAGTTTTAGGGAACGCTACAATGAGCAGTTCTTC.

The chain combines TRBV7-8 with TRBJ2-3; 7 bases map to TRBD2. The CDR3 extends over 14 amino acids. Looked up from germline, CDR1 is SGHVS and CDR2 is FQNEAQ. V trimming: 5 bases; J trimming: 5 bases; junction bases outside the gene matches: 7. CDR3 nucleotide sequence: TGTGCCAGCAGCCCTCCAAGCGGGATAGATACGCAGTATTTT. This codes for CASSPPSGIDTQYF.